One sample yielded the 14 T cell receptor beta chains listed below, sequenced in a study of blood T cell repertoires in COVID-19. Produced via immunoSEQ multiplex PCR; TCRdb's table is partial and in-frame only. The table includes approximately 75,000 clones, around 84% detected once. Material: peripheral blood. Every receptor here comes from a woman in her forties or fifties with acute or convalescent COVID-19.

The rearrangement joins TRBV9 to TRBJ2-7, with 9 bases that match TRBD1. Trimming at V came to 4 bases and at J to 1 base, leaving 9 bases not matched to a gene. CDR3 size: 16 residues. CDR1 is SGDLS and CDR2 is YYNGEE in the germline V gene. The CDR3 DNA sequence: TGTGCCAGCAGCCCTAGAGGGACAGGGACTTCCTACGAGCAGTACTTC. Translated, it gives CASSPRGTGTSYEQYF.

V is TRBV7-9 and J is TRBJ1-2; 10 bases line up with TRBD1. V shed 4 bases and J 5 bases; nucleotides not matched to a gene: 7. CDR1 and CDR2 (germline): SEHNR, FQNEAQ (reference sequence). The length of the CDR3 is 15 residues. The CDR3 nucleotides read TGTGCCAGCAGCTCACTACGACAGGGGGCTTATGGCTACACCTTC. Residues: CASSSLRQGAYGYTF.

Details on this clone: This sample includes further DNA sequences coding for the same CDR3. The chain recombines TRBV9 with TRBJ2-5, with 14 bases aligning to TRBD2. In germline, CDR1 is SGDLS, CDR2 YYNGEE. The J segment lost 2 bases and the V segment lost 3 bases, leaving 3 bases of the junction unmatched. This CDR3 is built from 16 residues. CDR3 DNA sequence: TGTGCCAGCAGCGCCGGACTAGCGGGGGGACAAGAGACCCAGTACTTC. It translates to CASSAGLAGGQETQYF.

The chain uses TRBV7-9 and TRBJ1-1; weak D call: TRBD1 (5 bases). Germline V lookup: CDR1 SEHNR, CDR2 FQNEAQ (reference sequence). This CDR3 has 15 residues. Trimming shortened V by 1 base and J by 0 bases, and 9 bases separated the two germline ends. In nucleotides, the CDR3 is TGTGCCAGCAGCTTAGGTTTGACAGTGAACACTGAAGCTTTCTTT. Its protein is CASSLGLTVNTEAFF.

The sample holds a few counts of this clone. This chain uses TRBV2 with TRBJ1-3; 8 bases match TRBD1. The CDR3 runs to 17 residues. Germline V gene lookup returns CDR1 SNHLY and CDR2 FYNNEI. Losses at the gene ends were 6 bases for V and 3 bases for J; bases not matched to a gene: 13. The chain's CDR3 is CASSILPSGGGGNTIYF. The CDR3, as DNA: TGTGCCAGCAGCATACTCCCTTCAGGGGGCGGTGGAAACACCATATATTTT.

This chain joins TRBV10-3 and TRBJ2-7; D perhaps matches TRBD2 (5 bases). The CDR3 spans 16 residues. V shed 3 bases and J shed 0 bases, with 15 bases lying between them. Germline V gene lookup returns CDR1 ENHRY and CDR2 SYGVKD. The CDR3 spells CAISDPARESSYEQYF. The CDR3, as DNA: TGTGCCATCAGTGACCCCGCCCGGGAAAGCTCCTACGAGCAGTACTTC.

This chain links TRBV3-1 (or the pseudogene TRBV3-2) with TRBJ2-3; D perhaps matches TRBD2 (5 bases). V was pared by 4 bases and J by 4 bases, with 15 bases between. This CDR3 has 15 amino acids. The germline V gene has CDR1 LGHDT and CDR2 YNNKEL (reference sequence). As DNA, the CDR3 is TGTGCCAGCAGCCCGATAGGGAGATGGGCAGATACGCAGTATTTT. The encoded protein is CASSPIGRWADTQYF.

V gene TRBV7-2 combines with J gene TRBJ2-1; D is perhaps TRBD1 (6 bases). Trimming took 5 bases from V and 3 from J, leaving 11 bases between them. The length of the CDR3 is 14 residues. Germline V gene sequence: CDR1 SGHTA, CDR2 FQGNSA. The CDR3 DNA is TGTGCCAGCAGCCCCCCGGACAGCTACAATGAGCAGTTCTTC. The encoded protein is CASSPPDSYNEQFF.

The CDR3 is CATSDSRGSLSGANVLTF. For the CDR3, the DNA is TGTGCCACCAGTGATTCTAGGGGGTCGCTCTCTGGGGCCAACGTCCTGACTTTC. The chain joins TRBV24-1 to TRBJ2-6; maybe TRBD1 (6 bases). The CDR3 contains 18 residues. Trimming removed 2 bases from V and 0 bases from J, with 13 bases in between. From germline, CDR1 is KGHDR and CDR2 SFDVKD.

The V call is TRBV5-5, the J call TRBJ2-7; perhaps TRBD1 as D (6 bases). This CDR3 contains 11 residues. Germline V CDR1 and CDR2: SGHKS, YYEKEE (reference sequence). V gave up 6 bases and J gave up 11 bases, with 15 bases separating them. CDR3 region: CASNQGPTEYF. CDR3 sequence (DNA): TGTGCCAGCAACCAGGGGCCGACGGAGTACTTC.

The rearrangement links TRBV9 to TRBJ1-5; tentatively, D is TRBD1 (5 bases). CDR3 length equals 13 residues. Trimming took 0 bases from V and 9 from J, leaving 10 bases between them. Germline CDR1 and CDR2: SGDLS and YYNGEE. CDR3 protein: CASSVAQGGPQHF. The DNA of the CDR3 is TGTGCCAGCAGCGTAGCTCAGGGAGGGCCCCAGCATTTT. The full variable domain, completed using reference TRBV9 and TRBJ1-5, is DSGVTQTPKHLITATGQRVTLRCSPRSGDLSVYWYQQSLDQGLQFLIQYYNGEERAKGNILERFSAQQFPDLHSELNLSSLELGDSALYFCASSVAQGGPQHFGDGTRLSIL.

This clone was seen more than once but under ten times. This chain uses TRBV4-1 with TRBJ1-4, with D possibly matching TRBD1 (6 bases). V gave up 2 bases and J gave up 3 bases, with 13 bases separating them. CDR3 length: 16 amino acids. Germline V CDR1 and CDR2: MGHRA, YSYEKL. The CDR3 bases are TGCGCCAGCAGCCAACCAAGGACAGCTTCTAATGAAAAACTGTTTTTT. Its protein product is CASSQPRTASNEKLFF.

V gene TRBV25-1 combines with J gene TRBJ1-2; D not resolved. V shed 2 bases and J shed 6 bases, with 13 bases lying between them. The CDR3 totals 14 residues. Germline assignment: CDR1 MGHDK and CDR2 SYGVNS. The DNA of the CDR3 is TGTGCCAGCAGTGAACATCGGGGTTCTAATGGCTACACCTTC. Protein: CASSEHRGSNGYTF.

The rearrangement links TRBV4-2 to TRBJ1-5; no clear D. The V gene's germline CDR1 is LGHNA and CDR2 YNFKEQ. This CDR3 spans 19 amino acids. The germline V and J ends were trimmed by 1 base and 0 bases, with 19 bases remaining between them. CDR3 sequence reads: CASSQGTRQLFHSNQPQHF. CDR3 nucleotide sequence: TGTGCCAGCAGCCAAGGAACGAGGCAGCTCTTTCATAGCAATCAGCCCCAGCATTTT.